The entry below describes one T cell receptor beta chain. Of the isolated RNA, all was reverse transcribed, and so the sequenced material was expressed TCRB transcripts. Assay: immunoSEQ multiplex PCR; the TCRdb copy retains only in-frame clones and omits some. The repertoire consists of hundreds of thousands of clones, with around a sixth occurring once and the leading ten covering roughly 0.098%. Heparinised blood was drawn once per donor, averaging around 120 mL. The entry originates in a study of beta chain features in type 1 diabetes. Study overall: Age, gender and cell yields were alike across patients and healthy donors.

The clonotype comes from a man aged 18 to 35 in good health. Sequencing was carried out using naive CD4+ T cells from blood.

The CDR3 region is CASSLSATGRFTEAFF. The CDR3 DNA is TGTGCCAGCAGTTTATCCGCGACAGGGAGGTTCACTGAAGCTTTCTTT. This chain connects TRBV28 to TRBJ1-1; 7 nucleotides line up with TRBD1. Germline V gives CDR1 MDHEN, CDR2 SYDVKM. The CDR3 spans 16 residues. V gave up 1 base and J gave up 4 bases; unmatched junction bases: 9.